One sample yielded the 15 T cell receptor beta chains listed below, sequenced in a study of patients and donors after allogeneic stem cell transplantation. MiXCR was run by TCRdb on the RT-PCR reads, yielding one entry per CDR3 protein. The table has under 200,000 distinct CDR3 sequences, about 24% seen once. The sample consisted of blood, either unsorted or a sorted T cell fraction (not recorded which). The receptors here all came from a human donor who was either an allogeneic HSCT recipient or a stem cell or donor lymphocyte infusion donor (not recorded which). It is not recorded whose cells these are; they may come from a transplant donor.

This clonotype was counted between two and nine times. This chain uses TRBV6-1 with TRBJ1-1, with D possibly being TRBD1 (5 bases). Trimming took off 5 bases at V and 3 bases at J, with 13 bases between the two ends. The CDR3 has 14 amino acids. Germline loops: CDR1 MNHNS, CDR2 SASEGT. CDR3: CASSLVWGDTEAFF. The CDR3 DNA reads as TGTGCCAGCAGTCTAGTGTGGGGGGACACTGAAGCTTTCTTT.

The genes are TRBV5-5 and TRBJ1-2, with a tentative D call TRBD1 (5 bases). The CDR3 is made up of 14 amino acids. CDR1 SGHKS and CDR2 YYEKEE come from the germline V gene (reference sequence). Trimming left V 1 base short and J 8 bases short, with 15 bases between. CDR3 coding DNA: TGTGCCAGCAGCTTGTCTTGGGACTACACAGGCTACACCTTC. The encoded protein is CASSLSWDYTGYTF.

This rearrangement joins TRBV11-3 to TRBJ1-6, with a possible D match to TRBD1 (5 bases). In germline, CDR1 is SGHNT, CDR2 YENEEA. The CDR3 has 15 amino acids. Between the trimmed V and J ends, which lost 5 bases and 6 bases, there was a span of 14 bases. CDR3 region: CASSPGRGGNSPLHF. CDR3 coding DNA: TGTGCCAGCAGCCCGGGGAGGGGTGGTAATTCACCCCTCCACTTT.

V is TRBV20-1 and J is TRBJ2-7; D is unclear. CDR3 length: 13 residues. Germline V lookup: CDR1 DFQATT, CDR2 SNEGSKA (reference sequence). Between the trimmed V and J ends, which lost 4 bases and 0 bases, there was a span of 10 bases. DNA of the CDR3: TGCAGTGCTATGATGCGTTTCTCCTACGAGCAGTACTTC. The encoded protein is CSAMMRFSYEQYF.

In DNA, the CDR3 is TGTGCCATCAGTGACTGGACTAGCCAAGAGACCCAGTACTTC. Protein: CAISDWTSQETQYF. This chain joins TRBV10-3 and TRBJ2-5, with 7 bases aligning to TRBD2. The CDR3 contains 14 residues. The ends lost 3 bases at V and 1 base at J; junction bases unmatched: 2. Germline CDR1 and CDR2: ENHRY and SYGVKD.

This chain joins TRBV29-1 and TRBJ1-6; 7 bases fit TRBD1. J was trimmed by 9 bases and V by 6 bases; bases with no gene match: 8. The V gene's germline CDR1 is SQVTM and CDR2 ANQGSEA. The CDR3 runs 13 residues. CDR3 nucleotide sequence: TGCAGCGTGGAGACAGGGACCGGTTCACCCCTCCACTTT. This sequence encodes CSVETGTGSPLHF. The variable domain in full, completed from reference TRBV29-1 and TRBJ1-6, reads SAVISQKPSRDICQRGTSLTIQCQVDSQVTMMFWYRQQPGQSLTLIATANQGSEATYESGFVIDKFPISRPNLTFSTLTVSNMSPEDSSIYLCSVETGTGSPLHFGNGTRLTVT.

This clonotype appeared a few times. V usage is TRBV11-2 and J usage is TRBJ1-1; TRBD1 matches at 9 bases. The CDR3 extends over 16 amino acids. V shed 3 bases and J 4 bases; nucleotides not matched to a gene: 9. CDR1 and CDR2 from the germline V gene are SGHAT and FQNNGV. CDR3 in amino acids: CASSFYLGQGSTEAFF. CDR3 nucleotides: TGTGCCAGCAGCTTTTACTTGGGACAGGGTTCCACTGAAGCTTTCTTT. Drawing the rest from reference TRBV11-2 and TRBJ1-1, the complete variable domain is EAGVAQSPRYKIIEKRQSVAFWCNPISGHATLYWYQQILGQGPKLLIQFQNNGVVDDSQLPKDRFSAERLKGVDSTLKIQPAKLEDSAVYLCASSFYLGQGSTEAFFGQGTRLTVV.

The table lists this clonotype with a few counts. The chain is built from TRBV19 and TRBJ1-1; D may be TRBD1 (5 bases). CDR1 is LNHDA and CDR2 is SQIVND in the germline V gene (reference sequence). CDR3 size: 14 residues. V dropped 10 bases and J dropped 1 base, with 16 bases sitting between them. CDR3: CATTNVGGNTEAFF. The CDR3 nucleotides are TGTGCCACCACCAACGTCGGGGGGAACACTGAAGCTTTCTTT.

This chain connects TRBV6-5 to TRBJ2-2, with 10 bases that match TRBD2. After removal of 4 bases from V and 2 bases from J, the junction contained 10 bases not matched to a gene. Germline V lookup: CDR1 MNHEY, CDR2 SVGAGI. CDR3 length: 18 residues. CDR3 in DNA: TGTGCCAGCAGTTCTGGGACTAGCGTCTTACTTAACACCGGGGAGCTGTTTTTT. As protein: CASSSGTSVLLNTGELFF.

The genes are TRBV12-3 or TRBV12-4 and TRBJ1-4, with a tentative D call TRBD1 (6 bases). This CDR3 comprises 15 residues. V was trimmed by 6 bases and J by 7 bases, leaving 18 bases between them. The CDR3 coding sequence is TGTGCCAGCAGCCAAACTCCAGGGGTGGGTGAAAAACTGTTTTTT. Amino acid sequence: CASSQTPGVGEKLFF.

This rearrangement joins TRBV20-1 to TRBJ2-7; D not certain. Germline CDR1 and CDR2: DFQATT and SNEGSKA (reference sequence). The V end lost 6 bases, the J end lost 8 bases, and 26 bases lay between the germline ends. The CDR3 is 15 amino acids. This chain's CDR3 is CSATQWISLISKQYF. In nucleotides, the CDR3 is TGCAGTGCCACTCAGTGGATTAGCCTAATTAGTAAGCAGTACTTC.

This clonotype showed up just a few times. The genes are TRBV10-3 and TRBJ1-4; D remains ambiguous. CDR3 length equals 14 residues. V was clipped by 3 bases and J by 8 bases, with 13 bases between them. The germline V gene encodes CDR1 ENHRY and CDR2 SYGVKD. Here the CDR3 reads CAISDGGNNEKLFF. CDR3 DNA sequence: TGTGCCATCAGTGATGGTGGGAATAACGAAAAACTGTTTTTT.

The rearrangement joins TRBV2 to TRBJ2-1; TRBD1 aligns across 7 bases. The trim removed 6 bases at V and 4 bases at J, leaving 9 bases unmatched. Germline loops: CDR1 SNHLY, CDR2 FYNNEI. CDR3 length: 15 residues. The CDR3 loop reads CASSGDRAAYNEQFF. In DNA form, the CDR3 reads TGTGCCAGCAGCGGAGACAGGGCAGCGTACAATGAGCAGTTCTTC. The full variable domain, with the rest looked up from reference TRBV2 and TRBJ2-1, is EPEVTQTPSHQVTQMGQEVILRCVPISNHLYFYWYRQILGQKVEFLVSFYNNEISEKSEIFDDQFSVERPDGSNFTLKIRSTKLEDSAMYFCASSGDRAAYNEQFFGPGTRLTVL.

Only a few counts were recorded for this clonotype. This chain links TRBV5-1 with TRBJ1-2; possibly TRBD1 for D (6 bases). The CDR3 has 15 residues. V was trimmed by 0 bases and J by 6 bases, leaving 15 bases between them. The germline V gene has CDR1 SGHRS and CDR2 YFSETQ. The CDR3 is CASSLGQVGPDGYTF. Here the CDR3 DNA reads TGCGCCAGCAGCTTGGGACAGGTCGGTCCCGATGGCTACACCTTC.

V usage is TRBV5-1 and J usage is TRBJ2-2; D possibly corresponds to TRBD1 (5 bases). V lost 4 bases to trimming and J lost 6 bases, with 13 bases between them. This CDR3 is 14 amino acids long. The germline gives CDR1 SGHRS, CDR2 YFSETQ. The CDR3 nucleotides are TGCGCCAGCAGCATACTCAGGGATCCCGGGGAGCTGTTTTTT. This sequence encodes CASSILRDPGELFF.